This T cell receptor (beta chain) was observed in a study of blood T cell repertoires in COVID-19 (dated by TCRdb to between 2020 and 2021). The study in broad terms: Samples covering the acute and convalescent phases of COVID-19 were provided by collaborators in the United States, Italy and Spain. The prospective study material was composed of cDNA or gDNA derived from T cells, B-cell-depleted T cells, or PBMCs. Subjects who had been exposed to COVID-19, were actively infected with it, or had recovered from it provided the deeply sampled blood TCRbeta repertoires that made up the dataset. The repertoires were released in a freely available public database intended as a resource for research on the immune response to SARS-CoV-2. Samples came from the ongoing ImmuneRACE study (first 160 participants) plus 1,254 subjects from 6 global collaborators. Sample metadata almost always included a de-identified subject ID, COVID-19 status, age in years and sex. HLA class I and class II types, where available, came from metadata supplied by the sample provider rather than from assay-based typing. The paper as a whole reports these results and caveats: The quantity of clinical and demographic metadata differed by source and by participant and was supplied without curation.

The CDR3, cysteine through phenylalanine, is 13 amino acids long. Just the 39-base CDR3 DNA is kept, in frame starting at base 1. The V and J ends are trimmed by 2 bases and 5 bases, leaving 9 bases between them. The germline V gene gives CDR1 as MNHNS and CDR2 as SASEGT. This clone was counted a few times. It has no known antigen specificity. The input lacks base qualities; no much larger clone sits a single base away. The collaborating institutions used their own protocols to collect whole blood in K2EDTA tubes. For TCRbeta analysis, collaborator samples were shipped as frozen whole blood, as isolated PBMCs, or as DNA extracted from either sample type. TCRbeta CDR3 regions were amplified from genomic DNA by means of the immunoSEQ Assay, a bias-controlled multiplex PCR. On the authors' methods: The number of nucleated cells in each sample was estimated by amplification of reference gene primers within the assay. To quantify the absolute abundance of each unique TCRbeta CDR3 rearrangement, sequence reads were collapsed and filtered. For each sample, productive Simpson clonality was calculated by taking the square root of Simpson's diversity index across productive rearrangements. Entries here come from immuneACCESS through TCRdb and include only in-frame sequences with V and J called. Some clones fail to appear in such tables; in the studies checked, an unresolved V gene covers under half of the shortfall, and the cause of the remainder is unknown. The V and J calls and clone size are taken from that table; D and trimming were inferred from the DNA. This sample is represented by 150,000 to 160,000 clones; about three quarters of them were singletons. Around 1.5% of the sample is held by the ten biggest clonotypes.

The sequence was collected from a man older than 75 with acute or convalescent COVID-19. Sample: peripheral blood. The rearrangement combines TRBV6-1 with TRBJ1-2, with the D gene not clear enough to name. The CDR3 protein is CASSELTRYGYTF. The sequence in DNA is TGTGCCAGCAGTGAACTGACGAGGTATGGCTACACCTTC.